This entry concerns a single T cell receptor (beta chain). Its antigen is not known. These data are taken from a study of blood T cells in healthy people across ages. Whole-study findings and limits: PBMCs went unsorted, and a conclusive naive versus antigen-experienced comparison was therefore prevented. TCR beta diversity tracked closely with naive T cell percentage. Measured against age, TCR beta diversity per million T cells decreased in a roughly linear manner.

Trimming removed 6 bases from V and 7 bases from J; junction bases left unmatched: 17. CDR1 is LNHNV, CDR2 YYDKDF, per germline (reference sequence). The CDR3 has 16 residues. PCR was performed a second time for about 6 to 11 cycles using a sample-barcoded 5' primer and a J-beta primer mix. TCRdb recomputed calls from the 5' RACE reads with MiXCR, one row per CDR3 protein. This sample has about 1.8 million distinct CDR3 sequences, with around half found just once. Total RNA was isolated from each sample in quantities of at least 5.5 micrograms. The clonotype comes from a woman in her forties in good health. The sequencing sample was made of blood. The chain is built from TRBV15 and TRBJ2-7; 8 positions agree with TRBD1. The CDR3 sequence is CATRDTDRGLYNEQYF. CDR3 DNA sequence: TGTGCCACCAGGGACACCGACAGGGGCCTCTACAATGAGCAGTACTTC.